This is a list of T cell receptor beta chains from one sample in a study of T cells in localized non-small cell lung cancer. Assay used: immunoSEQ multiplex PCR; TCRdb lists only in-frame clones, some missing. The sample includes around 17,000 clones, 90% of them seen just once. The specimen was peripheral blood mononuclear cells, collected before any cancer treatment. The receptor set was obtained from a woman aged 35 to 69 with stage III lung adenocarcinoma. Each CDR3 is given with its conserved first and last residue. D genes are given only for firm matches. A row's size may be missing; if present it is once, few, many or a size class.

TRBV9	TRBJ2-5	NA	NA	CASSPQEYQETQYF	TGTGCCAGCAGCCCGCAGGAATACCAAGAGACCCAGTACTTC
TRBV28	TRBJ2-4	NA	NA	CASSGAVQNIQYF	TGTGCCAGCAGCGGGGCGGTCCAAAACATTCAGTACTTC
TRBV29-1	TRBJ1-1	NA	NA	CSVTNWARLNTEAFF	TGCAGCGTTACCAATTGGGCGAGGCTGAACACTGAAGCTTTCTTT
TRBV12-5	TRBJ2-5	TRBD1	NA	CASGSEPKTGGGETQYF	TGTGCTAGTGGTTCCGAGCCCAAGACAGGGGGGGGAGAGACCCAGTACTTC
TRBV9	TRBJ1-2	NA	NA	CASSVGTAGRYGYTF	TGTGCCAGCAGCGTAGGGACGGCGGGGCGCTATGGCTACACCTTC
TRBV25-1	TRBJ2-1	NA	NA	CASSVAGSRNYNEQFF	TGTGCCAGCAGTGTAGCCGGCAGCCGAAACTACAATGAGCAGTTCTTC
TRBV4-1	TRBJ2-7	TRBD2	NA	CASSQGQPQTSGAPYEQYF	TGCGCCAGCAGCCAAGGCCAACCACAGACTAGCGGGGCCCCCTACGAGCAGTACTTC
TRBV5-1	TRBJ2-5	TRBD1	NA	CASSSSGTGAETQYF	TGCGCCAGCAGCTCATCCGGGACAGGGGCAGAGACCCAGTACTTC
TRBV28	TRBJ1-6	NA	NA	CASSLGVGERGLQALHF	TGTGCCAGCAGTTTAGGGGTGGGGGAGAGGGGACTTCAGGCCCTCCACTTT
TRBV20-1	TRBJ2-5	TRBD2	NA	CSAKAGETQYF	TGCAGTGCTAAAGCGGGGGAGACCCAGTACTTC
TRBV27	TRBJ2-2	NA	NA	CASSFPTGELFF	TGTGCCAGCAGTTTCCCCACCGGGGAGCTGTTTTTT
TRBV30	TRBJ1-2	NA	NA	CAWSTDSGKGYTF	TGTGCCTGGAGTACAGACAGCGGGAAGGGCTACACCTTC
TRBV7-2	TRBJ2-7	NA	NA	CASSFQAGGTYEQYF	TGTGCCAGCAGCTTCCAGGCGGGTGGGACTTACGAGCAGTACTTC
TRBV30	TRBJ1-1	NA	NA	CAWDPRWQTNTEAFF	TGTGCCTGGGACCCCCGGTGGCAGACGAACACTGAAGCTTTCTTT
TRBV2	TRBJ1-3	NA	NA	CASSEGGAGNTIYF	TGTGCCAGCAGTGAAGGGGGGGCCGGAAACACCATATATTTT
TRBV5-4	TRBJ2-3	NA	NA	CASSLAGGTDTQYF	TGTGCCAGCAGCTTGGCGGGGGGCACAGATACGCAGTATTTT
TRBV7-8	TRBJ1-2	NA	once	CASSLLANYGYTF	TGTGCCAGCAGCTTACTCGCTAACTATGGCTACACCTTC
TRBV6-1	TRBJ2-1	TRBD2	NA	CASSEKLAGGSEQFF	TGTGCCAGCAGTGAAAAGCTAGCGGGGGGATCGGAGCAGTTCTTC
TRBV10-2	TRBJ2-1	NA	NA	CASLRLYSVNEQFF	TGCGCCAGCCTACGGCTGTACAGCGTAAATGAGCAGTTCTTC
TRBV18	TRBJ2-7	NA	NA	CASSYSPGYEQYF	TGTGCCAGCTCATACTCTCCAGGGTACGAGCAGTACTTC
TRBV5-1	TRBJ2-7	NA	NA	CASSPETYEQYF	TGCGCCAGCAGCCCCGAGACCTACGAGCAGTACTTC
TRBV19	TRBJ2-7	TRBD1	NA	CASSDRVYEQYF	TGTGCCAGTTCAGACAGGGTCTACGAGCAGTACTTC
TRBV6-1	TRBJ2-2	TRBD1	NA	CASRAGTGGTGELFF	TGTGCCAGCAGGGCCGGGACAGGGGGCACCGGGGAGCTGTTTTTT
TRBV7-8	TRBJ2-7	NA	NA	CASSLEQGKSYEQYF	TGTGCCAGCAGCCTTGAACAGGGAAAGTCCTACGAGCAGTACTTC
TRBV9	TRBJ1-5	NA	NA	CASSKTPGVNQPQHF	TGTGCCAGCAGCAAAACACCAGGGGTCAATCAGCCCCAGCATTTT
TRBV12-5	TRBJ2-7	NA	once	CASGVSPVSYEQYF	TGTGCTAGTGGTGTGAGCCCCGTCTCCTACGAGCAGTACTTC
TRBV7-8	TRBJ2-1	NA	NA	CASSLLGAYNEQFF	TGTGCCAGCAGCTTGTTAGGGGCCTACAATGAGCAGTTCTTC
TRBV27	TRBJ1-2	NA	NA	CASSRTGYGYTF	TGTGCCAGCAGTCGGACGGGCTATGGCTACACCTTC
TRBV4-3	TRBJ2-7	NA	NA	CASSQGPGVEQYF	TGCGCCAGCAGCCAAGGCCCGGGGGTCGAGCAGTACTTC
TRBV5-1	TRBJ2-5	NA	NA	CASSLSRGLASSETQYF	TGCGCCAGCAGCTTAAGCCGCGGCCTAGCGTCCTCGGAGACCCAGTACTTC
TRBV6-6	TRBJ1-2	NA	once	CASRGGASGYTF	TGTGCCAGCAGGGGGGGGGCCAGTGGCTACACCTTC
TRBV15	TRBJ1-2	NA	NA	CATSRDQTGGYTF	TGTGCCACCAGCAGAGATCAGACCGGTGGCTACACCTTC
TRBV27	TRBJ1-5	NA	NA	CASSLSRQPQHF	TGTGCCAGCAGTTTAAGCCGGCAGCCCCAGCATTTT
TRBV7-2	TRBJ1-4	NA	NA	CASSRTATNEKLFF	TGTGCCAGCAGCCGGACAGCAACTAATGAAAAACTGTTTTTT
TRBV18	TRBJ2-7	NA	NA	CASSPPASYEQYF	TGTGCCAGCTCACCCCCAGCTTCCTACGAGCAGTACTTC
TRBV29-1	TRBJ2-5	NA	NA	CSVEGARRTQYF	TGCAGCGTTGAGGGTGCCCGGAGAACCCAGTACTTC
TRBV29-1	TRBJ2-1	TRBD2	NA	CSVAPAGVYNEQFF	TGCAGCGTTGCCCCAGCGGGGGTCTACAATGAGCAGTTCTTC
TRBV2	TRBJ2-3	NA	NA	CASDRQTGTTDTQYF	TGTGCCAGCGACCGACAGACCGGTACCACAGATACGCAGTATTTT
TRBV2	TRBJ2-1	NA	NA	CASSVQEQQFF	TGTGCCAGCAGTGTACAGGAGCAGCAGTTCTTC
TRBV5-1	TRBJ1-1	NA	NA	CASSLQGNTEAFF	TGCGCCAGCAGTCTACAGGGGAACACTGAAGCTTTCTTT
TRBV4-1	TRBJ1-3	TRBD1	NA	CASSQDKGAAGNTIYF	TGCGCCAGCAGCCAAGATAAGGGGGCGGCTGGAAACACCATATATTTT
TRBV18	TRBJ1-2	TRBD1	large	CASSPRTGGAGDYGYTF	TGTGCCAGCTCACCCAGGACAGGGGGCGCAGGAGACTATGGCTACACCTTC
TRBV7-9	TRBJ1-4	NA	NA	CASSFGGGEKLFF	TGTGCCAGCAGCTTTGGGGGTGGGGAAAAACTGTTTTTT
TRBV7-2	TRBJ1-1	NA	NA	CASSSSLRNTEAFF	TGTGCCAGCAGCTCCTCCCTACGGAACACTGAAGCTTTCTTT
TRBV19	TRBJ2-2	NA	NA	CASSTVGLSNTGELFF	TGTGCCAGTAGTACCGTAGGACTTTCGAACACCGGGGAGCTGTTTTTT
TRBV7-2	TRBJ1-1	NA	few	CASSSHGGGNTEAFF	TGTGCCAGCAGCTCCCACGGGGGGGGGAACACTGAAGCTTTCTTT
TRBV11-2	TRBJ2-5	NA	few	CASSPGRGRETQYF	TGTGCCAGCAGCCCGGGGAGGGGGCGAGAGACCCAGTACTTC
TRBV4-2	TRBJ1-1	NA	NA	CASSQEAQQNMNTEAFF	TGTGCCAGCAGCCAAGAAGCTCAACAGAACATGAACACTGAAGCTTTCTTT
TRBV5-1	TRBJ2-1	NA	NA	CASSSFGLSYNEQFF	TGCGCCAGCAGCTCATTCGGACTATCATACAATGAGCAGTTCTTC
TRBV2	TRBJ1-2	NA	NA	CASRERGVGGYTF	TGTGCCAGCAGGGAACGGGGTGTAGGCGGCTACACCTTC
TRBV5-1	TRBJ2-7	NA	NA	CASSLASDYEQYF	TGCGCCAGCAGCTTGGCCTCGGATTACGAGCAGTACTTC
TRBV15	TRBJ2-1	NA	NA	CATSELTGSSYNEQFF	TGTGCCACCAGCGAGCTAACAGGGAGCTCCTACAATGAGCAGTTCTTC
TRBV7-8	TRBJ2-5	TRBD2	NA	CASVNLGREGETQYF	TGTGCCAGCGTTAATTTAGGGAGGGAGGGAGAGACCCAGTACTTC
TRBV4-1	TRBJ1-2	TRBD1	NA	CASSQDLLYSTGGVYGYTF	TGCGCCAGCAGCCAAGATCTTCTCTATTCGACAGGGGGGGTCTATGGCTACACCTTC
TRBV27	TRBJ2-7	TRBD2	NA	CASSSLSTSGGYEQYF	TGTGCCAGCAGTTCACTATCGACTAGCGGGGGCTACGAGCAGTACTTC
TRBV18	TRBJ2-5	TRBD1	NA	CASSPRTGDQETQYF	TGTGCCAGCTCACCCCGGACAGGGGACCAAGAGACCCAGTACTTC
TRBV19	TRBJ2-7	NA	once	CASSLKGNYEQYF	TGTGCCAGTAGTTTGAAGGGGAACTACGAGCAGTACTTC
TRBV9	TRBJ2-1	NA	NA	CASSVVGVEQFF	TGTGCCAGCAGCGTAGTAGGGGTTGAGCAGTTCTTC